This T cell receptor beta chain was sequenced during a study of blood T cell repertoires in COVID-19. A few counts support this clone. The V gene end was trimmed by 0 bases and the J gene end by 4 bases; junction bases not matched to a gene: 10. CDR1 SGDLS and CDR2 YYNGEE come from the germline V gene. This CDR3 contains 18 residues. How the authors handled the data: Nucleated cell counts were estimated from reference gene primer amplification. Some clones are missing from TCRdb's copy, which holds only in-frame ones; the method was immunoSEQ multiplex PCR. The DNA was the basis for D and trimming; V, J and clone size are from that table. The sample holds about 200,000 clones, roughly 80% seen once.

The receptor was isolated from a woman aged 55-69 years with acute COVID-19. Sample: PBMCs or T cells enriched from blood (not recorded which). This chain joins TRBV9 and TRBJ2-1; 10 bases are shared with TRBD1. CDR3 amino acids: CASSVELWAGQGYNEQFF. The CDR3 nucleotides read TGTGCCAGCAGCGTAGAGCTGTGGGCGGGACAGGGGTACAATGAGCAGTTCTTC.